A selection of T cell receptor beta chains follows, all from one sample in a study of T cell changes during pregnancy in multiple sclerosis. TCRdb's table, derived via immunoSEQ multiplex PCR, lists solely in-frame clones and lacks some. The sample carries about 68,000 clones, 92% recorded once. The sample here was peripheral blood, taken in the second trimester of pregnancy. The receptors derive from a female donor in good health, enrolled as a control in a pregnancy study. CDR3s include the opening cysteine and the closing phenylalanine or tryptophan. The D gene is left open where the match is weak. Size values are once, few and many counts, or a class for expanded clones, and some rows have none.

TRBV6-1	TRBJ1-5	NA	NA	TGTGCCAGCAAGGGGGACAGCAATCAGCCCCAGCATTTT	CASKGDSNQPQHF
TRBV7-9	TRBJ2-1	NA	NA	TGTGCCAGCAGCTTAGCCCTAGCGTGGAAGTCCTACAATGAGCAGTTCTTC	CASSLALAWKSYNEQFF
TRBV2	TRBJ1-3	NA	NA	TGTGCCAGCAGTGATTCTTCTCACCGAGGGGGAAACACCATATATTTT	CASSDSSHRGGNTIYF
TRBV28	TRBJ2-1	NA	NA	TGTGCCAGCAAGCAGGGTCGCAATGAGCAGTTCTTC	CASKQGRNEQFF
TRBV4-1	TRBJ2-7	NA	once	TGCGCCAGCAGCCATCCCACAGGGCGGGAGAGGTCCTACGAGCAGTACTTC	CASSHPTGRERSYEQYF
TRBV4-3	TRBJ2-5	NA	NA	TGCGCCAGCAGCCAAGATCCTAGTATAGAGACCCAGTACTTC	CASSQDPSIETQYF
TRBV15	TRBJ1-1	NA	once	TGTGCCACCAGCAGAGACTATAACAGTCTATACACTGAAGCTTTCTTT	CATSRDYNSLYTEAFF
TRBV7-6	TRBJ2-5	TRBD1	few	TGTGCCAGCAGCTTAGCCGGGACAGGGGTCGTAGAGACCCAGTACTTC	CASSLAGTGVVETQYF
TRBV25-1	TRBJ2-7	TRBD2	NA	TGTGCCAGCAGCGGACTCCTTCCCCGACTAGCGGTTTACGAGCAGTACTTC	CASSGLLPRLAVYEQYF
TRBV4-2	TRBJ2-7	TRBD2	NA	TGTGCCAGCAGCGCCGGGACTAGCTCCACCTACGAGCAGTACTTC	CASSAGTSSTYEQYF
TRBV27	TRBJ2-7	NA	NA	TGTGCCAGCAGTTTGGTCGGGAGAGTCAACGAGCAGTACTTC	CASSLVGRVNEQYF
TRBV6-6	TRBJ2-1	TRBD2	NA	TGTGCCAGCAGGGGGACTAGCGGGAAGGGCAATGAGCAGTTCTTC	CASRGTSGKGNEQFF
TRBV19	TRBJ1-3	NA	few	TGTGCCAGTAGTAAGACAGTTTTGAACACCATATATTTT	CASSKTVLNTIYF
TRBV30	TRBJ1-2	TRBD1	once	TGTGCCTGGATAAAAGGGACAGGAGCCCCTAGGTACTATGGCTACACCTTC	CAWIKGTGAPRYYGYTF
TRBV28	TRBJ1-1	NA	NA	TGTGCCAGTAAGCTGAACAGGTGGGATGAAGCTTTCTTT	CASKLNRWDEAFF
TRBV2	TRBJ2-7	TRBD1	NA	TGTGCCAGCAGGGAGACAGGGAGCGAGCAGTACTTC	CASRETGSEQYF
TRBV4-3	TRBJ2-1	NA	NA	TGCGCCAGCAGCCAAGGTTCGGGCAGGGGCAATGAGCAGTTCTTC	CASSQGSGRGNEQFF
TRBV28	TRBJ2-6	NA	NA	TGTGCCAGCAGTAGGGGGACGGTCTCTGGGGCCAACGTCCTGACTTTC	CASSRGTVSGANVLTF
TRBV19	TRBJ1-1	NA	once	TGTGCCAGTAGTGCGGCGGCGACGAACACTGAAGCTTTCTTT	CASSAAATNTEAFF
TRBV19	TRBJ1-1	TRBD1	NA	TGTGCCAGTAGATATGGACAGGGGAACACTGAAGCTTTCTTT	CASRYGQGNTEAFF
TRBV7-2	TRBJ2-2	TRBD1	NA	TGTGCCAGCAGCTACTATAGACAGGGCGTCGGGGAGCTGTTTTTT	CASSYYRQGVGELFF
TRBV7-9	TRBJ2-3	TRBD2	NA	TGTGCCAGCAGCGACCTAGCGGGGGGCACAGATACGCAGTATTTT	CASSDLAGGTDTQYF
TRBV19	TRBJ2-1	NA	once	TGTGCCAGTACCGAAGAGGTCTCCTCATATGAGCAGTTCTTC	CASTEEVSSYEQFF
TRBV18	TRBJ2-7	TRBD2	NA	TGTGCCAGCTCACCCACTCGGGGGGCCTACGAGCAGTACTTC	CASSPTRGAYEQYF
TRBV18	TRBJ2-6	NA	NA	TGTGCCAGCTCACCACCGGGGGGAAGGTCTGGGGCCAACGTCCTGACTTTC	CASSPPGGRSGANVLTF
TRBV28	TRBJ2-7	NA	NA	TGTGCCAGCAGTTCTCCAAGTCCCTACTACGAGCAGTACTTC	CASSSPSPYYEQYF
TRBV11-3	TRBJ1-1	NA	few	TGTGCCAGCAGCAACGAGGGGAACACTGAAGCTTTCTTT	CASSNEGNTEAFF
TRBV6-1	TRBJ1-2	NA	NA	TGTGCCAGCCCGTCGGACTATGGCTACACCTTC	CASPSDYGYTF
TRBV4-3	TRBJ1-6	NA	NA	TGCGCCAGCAGCCAATCTCCGGGACTTAATTCACCCCTCCACTTT	CASSQSPGLNSPLHF
TRBV5-4	TRBJ2-1	TRBD2	NA	TGTGCCAGCAGCTTGGAAATTAGACTAGCGGTCTACAATGAGCAGTTCTTC	CASSLEIRLAVYNEQFF
TRBV2	TRBJ1-5	TRBD1	NA	TGTGCCAGCAGTGAAGCGGGGACAGGCCGCGGGCCCCAGCATTTT	CASSEAGTGRGPQHF
TRBV5-6	TRBJ2-2	NA	few	TGTGCCAGCAGCTTGGAAGTGCGGGGTGTGGACACCGGGGAGCTGTTTTTT	CASSLEVRGVDTGELFF
TRBV29-1	TRBJ2-7	NA	NA	TGCAGCGTTGAAGTCCGCTCCTACGAGCAGTACTTC	CSVEVRSYEQYF
TRBV7-3	TRBJ1-1	NA	NA	TGTGCCAGCAGCTTATCCCCTGGGGGCTACACTGAAGCTTTCTTT	CASSLSPGGYTEAFF
TRBV4-2	TRBJ1-3	NA	NA	TGTGCCAGCAGCCAAGCTGGACAAGCTGGAAACACCATATATTTT	CASSQAGQAGNTIYF
TRBV7-7	TRBJ2-7	TRBD1	few	TGTGCCAGCAGACTAAGGACAGGGCTAAACGAGCAGTACTTC	CASRLRTGLNEQYF
TRBV7-6	TRBJ1-1	NA	NA	TGTGCCAGCAGCCTCGGGGGGTCCACTGAAGCTTTCTTT	CASSLGGSTEAFF